The clone carrying this TCR beta chain was observed a handful of times. No antigen is known for it. From the PCR reads, TCRdb called clonotypes with MiXCR, one entry per CDR3 protein. The profile shows approximately 500,000 distinct CDR3 sequences, roughly a fifth of them singletons. A CD8+CD4-CCR7+CD45RA+ gate was used to sort naive CD8 T cells. Germline V gene lookup returns CDR1 LGHNA and CDR2 YNFKEQ. With V trimmed by 0 bases and J by 7 bases, 12 bases remained unmatched. The CDR3 runs to 17 residues. This entry comes from a study of molecular identifiers for immune sequencing clone quantification. Study results and caveats: Spiked TCR RNA from one Jurkat cell reportedly showed up when mixed among one million naive cells.

Sequencing used naive CD8+ T cells from blood, with Jurkat cell RNA spiked in. The sample's subset: FACS-sorted CD8+CD4-CCR7+CD45RA+ naive T cells. The clonotype originates from a human donor in good health. Some libraries in this study had Jurkat cell RNA spiked in. The rearrangement links TRBV4-2 to TRBJ2-1; 7 positions match TRBD2. DNA for the CDR3: TGTGCCAGCAGCCAAGACCAGGTGCGGGAGCGTGGGAATGAGCAGTTCTTC. This sequence encodes CASSQDQVRERGNEQFF.